Shown below are 6 T cell receptor beta chains from a single sample sequenced in a study of T cell responses to AZD1222 COVID-19 vaccine. The assay was immunoSEQ multiplex PCR, and TCRdb's table has in-frame clones only and misses some. Of around 75,000 clones in the sample, around 83% are singletons; the top ten hold about 12%. The sample consisted of peripheral blood, taken on day 0 of AZD1222 vaccination. The source of these receptors is an adult in good health.

This clone was observed once. The chain is built from TRBV6-4 and TRBJ2-1; TRBD2 agrees at 12 bases. With 5 bases clipped from V and 9 bases from J, the junction kept 5 bases outside the gene matches. The CDR3 totals 14 residues. The V gene's germline CDR1 is MRHNA and CDR2 SNTAGT. The CDR3 sequence is CASSLAGGLGEQFF. CDR3 DNA: TGTGCCAGCAGTCTAGCGGGGGGGCTTGGTGAGCAGTTCTTC.

J is TRBJ2-1 and V is TRBV6-2 or TRBV6-3, with 11 bases lining up with TRBD2. In germline, CDR1 is MNHEY, CDR2 SVGEGT. There are 16 residues in the CDR3. With V trimmed by 0 bases and J by 5 bases, 3 bases remained unmatched. The CDR3 DNA reads as TGTGCCAGCAGTTACTCAAGACTAGCGGGGAACAATGAGCAGTTCTTC. The encoded protein is CASSYSRLAGNNEQFF.

The rearrangement links TRBV6-1 to TRBJ1-2; D might be TRBD1 (6 bases). Trimming shortened V by 2 bases and J by 4 bases, and 14 bases separated the two germline ends. In germline, CDR1 is MNHNS, CDR2 SASEGT. This CDR3 is 15 amino acids long. As DNA, the CDR3 is TGTGCCAGCAGTGAATCGTGGGGGCAAGGCTATGGCTACACCTTC. Residues: CASSESWGQGYGYTF.

This clone was detected only a few times. This rearrangement joins TRBV13 to TRBJ2-2; 8 bases align to TRBD2. This CDR3 is 15 amino acids long. Germline V gene sequence: CDR1 PRHDT, CDR2 FYEKMQ (reference sequence). J gave up 6 bases and V 6 bases, and 9 bases lay outside the gene matches. CDR3 nucleotides: TGTGCCAGCAGGAACCAAATTAGCGGGGCCGGGGAGCTGTTTTTT. It codes for CASRNQISGAGELFF.

The rearrangement links TRBV6-5 to TRBJ2-5, with D uncertain. This CDR3 is 11 amino acids long. The V end lost 5 bases, the J end lost 7 bases, and 8 bases lay between the germline ends. CDR1 and CDR2 (germline): MNHEY, SVGAGI. In DNA, the CDR3 is TGTGCCAGCAGTAATTTGGGGACCCAGTACTTC. Translating it yields CASSNLGTQYF.

A remark on this clone: The germline gene is not matched at one end of the junction; a read error may be the cause. This chain uses TRBV7-9 with TRBJ2-1, with TRBD2 matching over 8 bases. The CDR3 extends over 15 amino acids. CDR1 and CDR2 (germline): SEHNR, FQNEAQ (reference sequence). In nucleotides, the CDR3 is TGTGCCAGCAGCTCTGCCGGGGGGGCCTACAATGCGCAGTTCTTC. Residues: CASSSAGGAYNAQFF.